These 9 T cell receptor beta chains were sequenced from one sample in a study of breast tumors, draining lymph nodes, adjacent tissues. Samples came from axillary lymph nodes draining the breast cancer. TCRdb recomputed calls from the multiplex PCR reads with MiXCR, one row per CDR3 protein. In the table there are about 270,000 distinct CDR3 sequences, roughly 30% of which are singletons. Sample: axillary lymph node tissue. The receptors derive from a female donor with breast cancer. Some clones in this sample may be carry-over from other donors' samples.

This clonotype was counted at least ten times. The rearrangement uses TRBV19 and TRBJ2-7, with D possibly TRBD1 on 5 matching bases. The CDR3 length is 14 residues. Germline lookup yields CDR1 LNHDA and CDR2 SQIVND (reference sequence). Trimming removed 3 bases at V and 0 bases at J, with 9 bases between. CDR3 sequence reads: CASSMETVSYEQYF. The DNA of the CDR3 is TGTGCCAGTAGTATGGAGACAGTCTCCTACGAGCAGTACTTC.

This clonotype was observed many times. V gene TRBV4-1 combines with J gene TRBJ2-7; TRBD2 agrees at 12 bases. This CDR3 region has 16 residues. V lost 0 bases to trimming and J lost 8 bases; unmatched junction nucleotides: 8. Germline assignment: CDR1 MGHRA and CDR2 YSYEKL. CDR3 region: CASSQDWTSGASQQYF. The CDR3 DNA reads TGCGCCAGCAGCCAAGATTGGACTAGCGGGGCCTCACAGCAGTACTTC.

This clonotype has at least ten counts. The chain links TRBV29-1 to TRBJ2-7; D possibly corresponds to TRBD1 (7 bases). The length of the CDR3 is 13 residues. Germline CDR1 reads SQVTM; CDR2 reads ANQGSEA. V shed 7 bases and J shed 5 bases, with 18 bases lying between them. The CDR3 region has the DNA TGCAGCGCTGCCGGGGGACAGTATCACGAGCAGTACTTC. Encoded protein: CSAAGGQYHEQYF.

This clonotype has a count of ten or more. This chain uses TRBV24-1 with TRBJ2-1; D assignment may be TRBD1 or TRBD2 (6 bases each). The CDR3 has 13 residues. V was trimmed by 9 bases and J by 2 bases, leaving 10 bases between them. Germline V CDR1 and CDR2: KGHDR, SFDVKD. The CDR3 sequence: CATSGDTYNEQFF. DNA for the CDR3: TGTGCCACCTCGGGGGACACCTACAATGAGCAGTTCTTC.

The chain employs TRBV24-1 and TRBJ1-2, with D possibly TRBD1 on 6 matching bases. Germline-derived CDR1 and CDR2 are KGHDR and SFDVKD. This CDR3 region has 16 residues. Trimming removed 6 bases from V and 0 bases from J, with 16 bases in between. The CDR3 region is CATSPCEQGANYGYTF. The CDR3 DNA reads TGTGCCACCAGTCCTTGCGAACAGGGAGCTAACTATGGCTACACCTTC.

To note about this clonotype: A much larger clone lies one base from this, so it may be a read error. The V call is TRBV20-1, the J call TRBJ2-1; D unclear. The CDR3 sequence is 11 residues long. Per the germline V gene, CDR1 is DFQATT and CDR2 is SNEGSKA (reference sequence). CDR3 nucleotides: TGCAGTGCTAGAGCCTACAATGAGCAGTCCTTC. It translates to CSARAYNEQSF.

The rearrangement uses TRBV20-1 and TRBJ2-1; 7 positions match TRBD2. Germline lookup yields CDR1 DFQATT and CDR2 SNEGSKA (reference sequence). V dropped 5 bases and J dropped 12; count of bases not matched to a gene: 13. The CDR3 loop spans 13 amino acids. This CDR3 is CSALTTSADAQFF. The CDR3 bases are TGCAGTGCTCTGACTACTAGCGCCGACGCGCAGTTCTTC.

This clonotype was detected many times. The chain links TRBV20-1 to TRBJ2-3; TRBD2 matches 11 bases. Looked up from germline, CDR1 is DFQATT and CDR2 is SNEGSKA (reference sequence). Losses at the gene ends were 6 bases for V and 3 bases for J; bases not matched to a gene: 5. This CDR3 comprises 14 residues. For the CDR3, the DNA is TGCAGTGCAAGGCTAGCGGGGGGAACAGATACGCAGTATTTT. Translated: CSARLAGGTDTQYF.

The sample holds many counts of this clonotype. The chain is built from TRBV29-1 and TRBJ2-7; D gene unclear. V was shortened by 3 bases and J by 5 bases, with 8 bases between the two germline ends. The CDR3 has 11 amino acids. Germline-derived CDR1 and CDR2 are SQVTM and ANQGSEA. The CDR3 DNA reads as TGCAGCGTTGAGCGGTTGGACGAGCAGTACTTC. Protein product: CSVERLDEQYF.